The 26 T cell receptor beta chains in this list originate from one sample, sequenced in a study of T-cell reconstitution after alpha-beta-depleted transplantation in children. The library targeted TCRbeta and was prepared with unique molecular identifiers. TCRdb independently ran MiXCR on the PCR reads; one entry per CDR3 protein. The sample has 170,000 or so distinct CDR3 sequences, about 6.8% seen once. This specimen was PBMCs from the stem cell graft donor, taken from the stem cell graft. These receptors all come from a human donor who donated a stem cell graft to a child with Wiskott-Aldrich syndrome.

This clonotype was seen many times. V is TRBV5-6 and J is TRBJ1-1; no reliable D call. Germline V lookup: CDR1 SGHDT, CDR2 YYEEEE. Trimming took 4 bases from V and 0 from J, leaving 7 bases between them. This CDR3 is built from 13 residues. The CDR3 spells CASSRPLNTEAFF. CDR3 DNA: TGTGCCAGCAGCCGTCCGTTGAACACTGAAGCTTTCTTT.

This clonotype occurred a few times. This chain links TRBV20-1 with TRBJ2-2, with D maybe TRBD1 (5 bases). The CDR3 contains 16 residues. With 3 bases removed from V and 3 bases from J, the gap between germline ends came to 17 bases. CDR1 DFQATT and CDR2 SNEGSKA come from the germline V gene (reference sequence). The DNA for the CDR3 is TGCAGTGCTAGGGTCGCGACAGAAATTTACACCGGGGAGCTGTTTTTT. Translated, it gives CSARVATEIYTGELFF.

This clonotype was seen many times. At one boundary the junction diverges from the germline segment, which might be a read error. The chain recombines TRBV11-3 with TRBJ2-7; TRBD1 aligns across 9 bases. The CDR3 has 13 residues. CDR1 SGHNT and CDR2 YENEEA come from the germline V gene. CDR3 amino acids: CASSLAGDRAAHF. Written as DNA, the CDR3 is TGTGCCAGCAGCTTAGCAGGGGACAGGGCGGCACACTTC.

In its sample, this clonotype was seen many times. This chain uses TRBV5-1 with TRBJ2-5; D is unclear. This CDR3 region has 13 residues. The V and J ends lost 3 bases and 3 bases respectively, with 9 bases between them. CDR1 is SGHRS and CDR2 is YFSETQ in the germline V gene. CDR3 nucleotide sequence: TGCGCCAGCAGCTCGCCAGGAGAAGAGACCCAGTACTTC. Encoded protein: CASSSPGEETQYF.

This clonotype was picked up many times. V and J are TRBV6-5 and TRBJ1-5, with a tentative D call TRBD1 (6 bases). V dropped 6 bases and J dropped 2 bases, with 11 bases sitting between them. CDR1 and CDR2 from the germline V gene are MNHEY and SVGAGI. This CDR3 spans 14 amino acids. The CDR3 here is CASRPRQGNQPQHF. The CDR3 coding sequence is TGTGCCAGCAGACCCCGACAGGGCAATCAGCCCCAGCATTTT.

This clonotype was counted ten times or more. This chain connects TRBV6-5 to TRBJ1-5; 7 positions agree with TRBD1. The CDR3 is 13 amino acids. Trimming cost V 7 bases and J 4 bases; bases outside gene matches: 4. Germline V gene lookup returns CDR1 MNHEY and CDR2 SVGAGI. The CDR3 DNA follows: TGTGCCAGCAATCTACAGGGGAATCAGCCCCAGCATTTT. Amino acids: CASNLQGNQPQHF.

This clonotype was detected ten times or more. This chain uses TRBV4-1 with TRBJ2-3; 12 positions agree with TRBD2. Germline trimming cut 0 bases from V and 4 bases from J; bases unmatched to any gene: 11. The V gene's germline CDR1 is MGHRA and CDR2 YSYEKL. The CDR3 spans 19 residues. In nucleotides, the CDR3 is TGCGCCAGCAGCCAAGATGCGGCTAGCGGGAGGGCCCTCGCAGATACGCAGTATTTT. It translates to CASSQDAASGRALADTQYF.

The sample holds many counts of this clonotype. CDR3 DNA sequence: TGCAGTGCTGACCAGCCAACGGGTGAGAGGGGCTACACCTTC. Amino acids: CSADQPTGERGYTF. This rearrangement joins TRBV20-1 to TRBJ1-2; D gene uncertain. There are 14 residues in the CDR3. With 5 bases removed from V and 8 bases from J, the gap between germline ends came to 21 bases. Germline CDR1 DFQATT, CDR2 SNEGSKA (reference sequence).

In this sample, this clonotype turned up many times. Here the CDR3 DNA reads TGCGCCAGCGGGAGGGGCGCCGGGAACACTGAAGCTTTCTTT. This encodes CASGRGAGNTEAFF. The chain couples TRBV5-1 to TRBJ1-1; perhaps TRBD1 as D (5 bases). The V end was cut by 7 bases, the J end by 1 base, with 14 bases between. The CDR3 is 14 residues long. Looked up from germline, CDR1 is SGHRS and CDR2 is YFSETQ.

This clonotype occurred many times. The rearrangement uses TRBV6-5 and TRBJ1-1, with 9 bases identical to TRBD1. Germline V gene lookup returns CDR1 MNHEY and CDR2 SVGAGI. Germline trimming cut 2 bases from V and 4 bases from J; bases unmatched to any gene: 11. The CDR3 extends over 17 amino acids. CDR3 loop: CASSYTRFGTGLTEAFF. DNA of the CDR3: TGTGCCAGCAGTTACACCCGATTTGGGACAGGGCTCACTGAAGCTTTCTTT.

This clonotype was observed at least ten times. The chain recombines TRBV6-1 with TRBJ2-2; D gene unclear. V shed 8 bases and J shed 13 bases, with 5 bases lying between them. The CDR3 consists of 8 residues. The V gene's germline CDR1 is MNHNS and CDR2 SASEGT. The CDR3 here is CASLGLFF. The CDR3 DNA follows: TGTGCCAGCCTGGGGCTGTTTTTT.

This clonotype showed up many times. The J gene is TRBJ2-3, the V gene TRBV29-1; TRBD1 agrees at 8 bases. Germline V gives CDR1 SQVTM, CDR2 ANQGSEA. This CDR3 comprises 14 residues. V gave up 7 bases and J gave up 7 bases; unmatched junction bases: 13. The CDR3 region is CSAGGADWRHTQYF. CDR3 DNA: TGCAGCGCAGGGGGCGCAGATTGGCGGCATACGCAGTATTTT.

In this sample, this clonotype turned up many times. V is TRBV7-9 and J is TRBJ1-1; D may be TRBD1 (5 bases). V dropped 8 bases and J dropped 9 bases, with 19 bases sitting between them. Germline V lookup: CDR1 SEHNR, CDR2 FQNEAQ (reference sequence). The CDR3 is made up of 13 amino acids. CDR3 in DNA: TGTGCCAGCTGGATTTTTAATGGACAAAAAGCTTTCTTT. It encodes CASWIFNGQKAFF.

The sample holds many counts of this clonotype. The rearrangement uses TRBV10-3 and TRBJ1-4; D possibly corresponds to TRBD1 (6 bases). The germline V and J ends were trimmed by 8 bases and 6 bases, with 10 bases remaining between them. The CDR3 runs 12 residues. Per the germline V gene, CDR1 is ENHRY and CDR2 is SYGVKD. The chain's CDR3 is CAISGADEKLFF. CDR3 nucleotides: TGTGCCATCTCAGGGGCGGATGAAAAACTGTTTTTT.

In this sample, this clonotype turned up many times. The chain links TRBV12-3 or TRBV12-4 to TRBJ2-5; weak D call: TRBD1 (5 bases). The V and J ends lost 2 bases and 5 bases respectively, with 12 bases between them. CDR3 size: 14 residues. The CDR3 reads CASSLFQGRETQYF. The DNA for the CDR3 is TGTGCCAGCAGTTTATTCCAGGGTCGGGAGACCCAGTACTTC.

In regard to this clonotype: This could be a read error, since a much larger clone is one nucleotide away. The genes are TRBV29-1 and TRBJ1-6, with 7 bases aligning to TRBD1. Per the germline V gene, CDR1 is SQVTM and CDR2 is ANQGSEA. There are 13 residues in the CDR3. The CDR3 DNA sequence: TGCAGCGTTGGGGACAGTTATAATTCACCCCTCTACTTT. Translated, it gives CSVGDSYNSPLYF.

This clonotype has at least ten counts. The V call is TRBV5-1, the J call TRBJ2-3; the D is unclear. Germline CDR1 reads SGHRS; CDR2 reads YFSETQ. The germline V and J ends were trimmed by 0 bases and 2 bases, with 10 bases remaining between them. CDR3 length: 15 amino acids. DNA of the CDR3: TGCGCCAGCAGCTTGGACTCGGTTACCACAGATACGCAGTATTTT. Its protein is CASSLDSVTTDTQYF.

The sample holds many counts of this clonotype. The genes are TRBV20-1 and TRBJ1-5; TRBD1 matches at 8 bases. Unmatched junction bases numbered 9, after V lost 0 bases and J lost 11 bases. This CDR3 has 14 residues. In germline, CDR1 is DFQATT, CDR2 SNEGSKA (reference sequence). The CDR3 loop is CSARDVQGDSAQHF. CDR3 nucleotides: TGCAGTGCTAGAGATGTACAGGGGGATTCAGCCCAGCATTTT.

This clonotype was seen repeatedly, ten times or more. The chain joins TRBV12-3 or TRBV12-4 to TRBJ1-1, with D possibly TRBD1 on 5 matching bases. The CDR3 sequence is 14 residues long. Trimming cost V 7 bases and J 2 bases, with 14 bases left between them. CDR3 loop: CASTSSGANTEAFF. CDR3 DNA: TGTGCCAGCACCTCAAGTGGGGCAAACACTGAAGCTTTCTTT.

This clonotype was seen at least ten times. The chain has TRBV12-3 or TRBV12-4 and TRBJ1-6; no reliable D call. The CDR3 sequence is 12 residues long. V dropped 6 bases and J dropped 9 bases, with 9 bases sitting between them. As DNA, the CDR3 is TGTGCCAGCAGGCCGGGTATTTCACCCCTCCACTTT. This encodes CASRPGISPLHF.

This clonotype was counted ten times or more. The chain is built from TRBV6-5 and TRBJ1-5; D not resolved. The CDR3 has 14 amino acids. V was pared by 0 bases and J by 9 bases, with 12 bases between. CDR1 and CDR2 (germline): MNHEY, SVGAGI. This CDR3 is CASSYSGGRSPQHF. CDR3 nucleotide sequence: TGTGCCAGCAGTTACTCGGGTGGGCGTTCGCCCCAGCATTTT.

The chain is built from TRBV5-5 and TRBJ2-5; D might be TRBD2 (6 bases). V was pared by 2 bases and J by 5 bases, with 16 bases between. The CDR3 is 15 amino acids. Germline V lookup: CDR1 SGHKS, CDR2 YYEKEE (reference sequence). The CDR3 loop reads CASSFIPGAGETQYF. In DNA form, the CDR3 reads TGTGCCAGCAGCTTTATCCCGGGAGCTGGGGAGACCCAGTACTTC. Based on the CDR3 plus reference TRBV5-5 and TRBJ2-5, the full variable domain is DAGVTQSPTHLIKTRGQQVTLRCSPISGHKSVSWYQQVLGQGPQFIFQYYEKEERGRGNFPDRFSARQFPNYSSELNVNALLLGDSALYLCASSFIPGAGETQYFGPGTRLLVL.

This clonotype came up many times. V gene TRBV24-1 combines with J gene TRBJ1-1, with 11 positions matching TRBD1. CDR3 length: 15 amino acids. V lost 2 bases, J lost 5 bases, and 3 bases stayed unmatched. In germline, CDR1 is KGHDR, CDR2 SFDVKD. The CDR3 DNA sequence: TGTGCCACCAGTGATTCCGGGACAGGGGGGACTGAAGCTTTCTTT. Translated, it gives CATSDSGTGGTEAFF.

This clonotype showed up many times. The CDR3 loop is CASSLKNHEGNEQYF. CDR3 bases: TGTGCCAGCAGCTTAAAAAACCACGAAGGTAACGAGCAGTACTTC. The rearrangement links TRBV7-2 to TRBJ2-7, with no clear D. CDR3 length: 15 amino acids. V lost 2 bases, J lost 5 bases, and 16 bases lay in between. CDR1 and CDR2 from the germline V gene are SGHTA and FQGNSA.

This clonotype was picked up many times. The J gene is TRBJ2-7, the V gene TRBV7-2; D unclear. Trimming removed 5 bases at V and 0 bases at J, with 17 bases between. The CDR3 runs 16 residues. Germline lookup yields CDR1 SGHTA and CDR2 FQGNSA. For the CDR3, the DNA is TGTGCCAGCAGCCTCAAGACGGGTACTAACTCCTACGAGCAGTACTTC. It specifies CASSLKTGTNSYEQYF.

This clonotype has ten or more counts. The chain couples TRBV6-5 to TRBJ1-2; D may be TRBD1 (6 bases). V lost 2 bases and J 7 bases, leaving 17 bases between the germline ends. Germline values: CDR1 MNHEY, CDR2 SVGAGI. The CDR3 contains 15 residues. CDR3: CASSYTGTTWRGYTF. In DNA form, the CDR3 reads TGTGCCAGCAGTTACACAGGGACAACCTGGCGTGGCTACACCTTC.